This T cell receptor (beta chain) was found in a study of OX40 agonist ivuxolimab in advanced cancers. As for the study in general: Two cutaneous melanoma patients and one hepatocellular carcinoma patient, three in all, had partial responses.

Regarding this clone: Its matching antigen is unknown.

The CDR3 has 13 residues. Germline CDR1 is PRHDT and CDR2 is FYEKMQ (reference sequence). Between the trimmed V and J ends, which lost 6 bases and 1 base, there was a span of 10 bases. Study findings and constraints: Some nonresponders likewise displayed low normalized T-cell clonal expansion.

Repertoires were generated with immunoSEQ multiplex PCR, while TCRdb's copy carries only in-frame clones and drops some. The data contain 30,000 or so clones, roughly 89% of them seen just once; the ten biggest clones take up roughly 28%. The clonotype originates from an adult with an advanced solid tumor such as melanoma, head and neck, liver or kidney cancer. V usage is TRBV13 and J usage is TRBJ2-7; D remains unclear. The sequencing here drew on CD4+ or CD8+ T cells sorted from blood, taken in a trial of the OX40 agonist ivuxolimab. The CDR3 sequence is CASRIKQSYEQYF. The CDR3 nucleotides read TGTGCCAGCAGAATAAAGCAGTCCTACGAGCAGTACTTC.